This T cell receptor beta chain derives from a study of cytomegalovirus exposure and HLA in healthy donors. Study overall: In an earlier analysis, around 100 million unique TCR beta sequences were found from 150 million to 200 million T cells. Findings and limits, study-wide: As was reported, the HLA-A and HLA-B alleles of most subjects were accurately predicted from TCR beta sequences. The study designated fewer than 200 TCR beta chains cytomegalovirus-associated. CMV serostatus was the only immune exposure information that was available.

The PCR used 60 Vbeta and 13 Jbeta primers. Assay used: immunoSEQ multiplex PCR; TCRdb lists only in-frame clones, some missing. The sample records 140,000 to 150,000 clones, more than 70% being singletons. Regarding this clone: The antigen remains undetermined.

This CDR3 has 16 amino acids. The germline CDR1 and CDR2 sequences are MDHEN and SYDVKM. V dropped 4 bases and J dropped 2; count of bases not matched to a gene: 7. The specimen sequenced was PBMCs. The chain links TRBV28 to TRBJ2-3; 9 nucleotides align to TRBD2. This TCR was sampled from a woman in her thirties or forties in good health and CMV-seronegative. The CDR3 reads CASSSETSGYTDTQYF. As DNA, the CDR3 is TGTGCCAGCAGTTCCGAGACTAGCGGATACACAGATACGCAGTATTTT.